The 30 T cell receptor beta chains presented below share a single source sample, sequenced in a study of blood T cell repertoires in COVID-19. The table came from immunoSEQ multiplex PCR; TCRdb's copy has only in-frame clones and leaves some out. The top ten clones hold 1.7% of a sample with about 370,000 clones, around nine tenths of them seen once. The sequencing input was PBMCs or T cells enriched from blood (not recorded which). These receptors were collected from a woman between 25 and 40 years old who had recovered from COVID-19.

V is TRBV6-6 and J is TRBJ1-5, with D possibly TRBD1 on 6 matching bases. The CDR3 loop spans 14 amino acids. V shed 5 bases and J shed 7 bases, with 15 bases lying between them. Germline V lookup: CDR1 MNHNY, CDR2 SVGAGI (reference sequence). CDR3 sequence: CASSAGGLGQPQHF. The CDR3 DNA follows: TGTGCCAGCAGTGCGGGGGGGCTCGGCCAGCCCCAGCATTTT.

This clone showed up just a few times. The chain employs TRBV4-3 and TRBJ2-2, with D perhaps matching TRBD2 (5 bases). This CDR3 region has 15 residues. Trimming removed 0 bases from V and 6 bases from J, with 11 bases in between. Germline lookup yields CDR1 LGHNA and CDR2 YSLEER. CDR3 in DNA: TGCGCCAGCAGCCAAGATCATGGGCGGGCCGGGGAGCTGTTTTTT. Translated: CASSQDHGRAGELFF.

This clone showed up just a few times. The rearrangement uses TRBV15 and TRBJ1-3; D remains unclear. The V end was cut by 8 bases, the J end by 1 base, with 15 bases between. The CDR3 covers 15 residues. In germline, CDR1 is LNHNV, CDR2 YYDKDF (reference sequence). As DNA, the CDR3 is TGTGCCACCTCTCCTATAGAGGGATCTGGAAACACCATATATTTT. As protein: CATSPIEGSGNTIYF.

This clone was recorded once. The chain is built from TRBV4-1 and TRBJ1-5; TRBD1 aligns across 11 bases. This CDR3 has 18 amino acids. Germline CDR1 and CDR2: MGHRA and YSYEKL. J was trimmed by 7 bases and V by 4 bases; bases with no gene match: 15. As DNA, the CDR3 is TGCGCCAGCAGCCCGACGATAACGGACAGGGGGCCTCGGCAGCCCCAGCATTTT. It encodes CASSPTITDRGPRQPQHF.

The CDR3 region is CASRTGGAGNEKLFF. Written as DNA, the CDR3 is TGTGCCAGCAGGACAGGGGGCGCGGGTAATGAAAAACTGTTTTTT. This chain joins TRBV6-5 and TRBJ1-4; 10 bases map to TRBD1. Germline CDR1 reads MNHEY; CDR2 reads SVGAGI. The CDR3 spans 15 residues. V shed 6 bases, J shed 4 bases, and the junction held 5 bases outside the gene matches.

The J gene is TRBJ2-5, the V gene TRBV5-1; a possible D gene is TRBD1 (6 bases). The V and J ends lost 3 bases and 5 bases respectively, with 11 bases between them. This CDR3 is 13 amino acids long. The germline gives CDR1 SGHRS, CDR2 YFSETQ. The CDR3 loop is CASSSGAAETQYF. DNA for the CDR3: TGCGCCAGCAGCTCAGGGGCAGCGGAGACCCAGTACTTC.

The CDR3 coding sequence is TGTGCCAGTAGAGACAACCACAGGGCCCCGGCTTCCGAGCAGTACTTC. Translation gives CASRDNHRAPASEQYF. The rearrangement uses TRBV19 and TRBJ2-7; D may be TRBD1 (6 bases). Germline values: CDR1 LNHDA, CDR2 SQIVND (reference sequence). CDR3 size: 16 residues. V shed 6 bases and J shed 6 bases, with 24 bases lying between them. Looking up the rest from reference TRBV19 and TRBJ2-7 gives the full variable domain: DGGITQSPKYLFRKEGQNVTLSCEQNLNHDAMYWYRQDPGQGLRLIYYSQIVNDFQKGDIAEGYSVSREKKESFPLTVTSAQKNPTAFYLCASRDNHRAPASEQYFGPGTRLTVT.

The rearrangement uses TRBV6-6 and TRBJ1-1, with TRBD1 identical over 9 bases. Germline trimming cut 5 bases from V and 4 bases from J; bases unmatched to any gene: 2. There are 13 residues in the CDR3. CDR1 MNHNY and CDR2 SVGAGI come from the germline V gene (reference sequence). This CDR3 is CASSDRGGTEAFF. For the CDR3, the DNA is TGTGCCAGCAGTGACAGGGGGGGCACTGAAGCTTTCTTT.

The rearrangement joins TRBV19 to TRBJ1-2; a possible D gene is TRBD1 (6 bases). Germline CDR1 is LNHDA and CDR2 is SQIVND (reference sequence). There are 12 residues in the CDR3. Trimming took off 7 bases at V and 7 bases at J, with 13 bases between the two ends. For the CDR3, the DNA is TGTGCCAGTAAAACAGGGAAGGGTGGCTACACCTTC. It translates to CASKTGKGGYTF. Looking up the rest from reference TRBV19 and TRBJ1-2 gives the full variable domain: DGGITQSPKYLFRKEGQNVTLSCEQNLNHDAMYWYRQDPGQGLRLIYYSQIVNDFQKGDIAEGYSVSREKKESFPLTVTSAQKNPTAFYLCASKTGKGGYTFGSGTRLTVV.

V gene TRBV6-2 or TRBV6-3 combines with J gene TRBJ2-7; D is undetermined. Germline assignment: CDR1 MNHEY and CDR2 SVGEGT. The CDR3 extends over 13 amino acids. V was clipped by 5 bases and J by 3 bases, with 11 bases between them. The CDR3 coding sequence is TGTGCCAGCAGTCGACTGATGAGCTACGAGCAGTACTTC. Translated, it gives CASSRLMSYEQYF.

For the CDR3, the DNA is TGCAGCGTTGAAGGTCAGATCAACACTGAAGCTTTCTTT. Amino acids: CSVEGQINTEAFF. The chain combines TRBV29-1 with TRBJ1-1; D call uncertain. This CDR3 is built from 13 residues. CDR1 and CDR2 from the germline V gene are SQVTM and ANQGSEA. Trimming removed 1 base at V and 2 bases at J, with 8 bases between.

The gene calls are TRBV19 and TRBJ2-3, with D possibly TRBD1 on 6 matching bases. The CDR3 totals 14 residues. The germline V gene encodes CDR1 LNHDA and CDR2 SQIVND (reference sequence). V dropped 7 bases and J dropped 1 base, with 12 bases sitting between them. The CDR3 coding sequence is TGTGCCAGTAACCCGGACAGCCGCACAGATACGCAGTATTTT. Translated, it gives CASNPDSRTDTQYF.

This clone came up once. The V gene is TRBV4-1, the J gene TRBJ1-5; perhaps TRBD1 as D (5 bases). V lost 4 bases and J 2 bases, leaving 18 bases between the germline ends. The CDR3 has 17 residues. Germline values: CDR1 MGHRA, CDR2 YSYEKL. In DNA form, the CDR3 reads TGCGCCAGCAGCCTAAGATTCCCGGGGACTCGCAATCAGCCCCAGCATTTT. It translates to CASSLRFPGTRNQPQHF.

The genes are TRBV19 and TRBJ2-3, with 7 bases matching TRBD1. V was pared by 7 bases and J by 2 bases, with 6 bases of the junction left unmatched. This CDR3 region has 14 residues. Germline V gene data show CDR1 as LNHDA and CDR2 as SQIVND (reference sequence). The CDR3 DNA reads TGTGCCAGTACTTGGGACAGAGACACAGATACGCAGTATTTT. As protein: CASTWDRDTDTQYF.

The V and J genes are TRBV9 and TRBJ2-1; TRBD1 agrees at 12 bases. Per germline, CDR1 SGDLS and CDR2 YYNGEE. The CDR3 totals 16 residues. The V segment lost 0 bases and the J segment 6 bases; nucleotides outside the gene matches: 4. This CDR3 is CASSVAGQGAGNEQFF. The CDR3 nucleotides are TGTGCCAGCAGCGTAGCGGGACAGGGGGCCGGCAATGAGCAGTTCTTC.

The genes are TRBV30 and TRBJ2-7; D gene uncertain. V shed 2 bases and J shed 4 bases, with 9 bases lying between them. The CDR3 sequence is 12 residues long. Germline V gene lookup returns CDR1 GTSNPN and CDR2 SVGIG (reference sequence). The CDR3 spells CAWSPTEYEQYF. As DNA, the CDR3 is TGTGCCTGGAGTCCCACAGAGTACGAGCAGTACTTC.

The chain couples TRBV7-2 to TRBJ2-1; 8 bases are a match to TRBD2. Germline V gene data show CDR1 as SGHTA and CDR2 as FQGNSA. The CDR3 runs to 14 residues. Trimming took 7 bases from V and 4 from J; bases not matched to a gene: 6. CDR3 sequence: CASTAGDDYNEQFF. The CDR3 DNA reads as TGTGCCAGCACAGCGGGGGACGATTACAATGAGCAGTTCTTC.

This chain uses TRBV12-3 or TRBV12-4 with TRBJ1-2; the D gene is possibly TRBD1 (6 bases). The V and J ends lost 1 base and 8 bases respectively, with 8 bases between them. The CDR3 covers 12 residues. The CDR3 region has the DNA TGTGCCAGCAGTTTAGACAGGGCGGGCTACACCTTC. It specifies CASSLDRAGYTF.

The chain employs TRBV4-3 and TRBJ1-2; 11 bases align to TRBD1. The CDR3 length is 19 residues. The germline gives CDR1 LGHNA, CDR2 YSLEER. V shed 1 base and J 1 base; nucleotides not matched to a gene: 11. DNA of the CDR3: TGCGCCAGCAGCCAAGGAGTAAGGACAGGGGGCCGAGGTAACTATGGCTACACCTTC. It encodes CASSQGVRTGGRGNYGYTF.

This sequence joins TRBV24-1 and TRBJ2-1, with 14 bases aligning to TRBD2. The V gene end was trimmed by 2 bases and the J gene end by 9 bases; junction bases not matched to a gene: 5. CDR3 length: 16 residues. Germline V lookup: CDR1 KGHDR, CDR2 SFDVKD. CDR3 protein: CATSDSTSGRAREQFF. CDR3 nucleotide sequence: TGTGCCACCAGTGATTCGACTAGCGGGAGGGCCCGTGAGCAGTTCTTC.

CDR3: CASSWGTGVDEKLFF. The CDR3 DNA reads TGTGCCAGCAGCTGGGGGACAGGGGTGGATGAAAAACTGTTTTTT. This chain joins TRBV5-6 and TRBJ1-4; 10 nucleotides align to TRBD1. This CDR3 spans 15 amino acids. Germline V gene data show CDR1 as SGHDT and CDR2 as YYEEEE. Trimming took 3 bases from V and 6 from J; bases not matched to a gene: 5.

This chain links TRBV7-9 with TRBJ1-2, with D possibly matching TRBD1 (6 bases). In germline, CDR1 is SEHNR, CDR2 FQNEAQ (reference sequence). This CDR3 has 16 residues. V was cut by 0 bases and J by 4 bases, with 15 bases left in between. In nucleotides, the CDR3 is TGTGCCAGCAGCTTAGCCACAGGGTTGACGTCCTATGGCTACACCTTC. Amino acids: CASSLATGLTSYGYTF.

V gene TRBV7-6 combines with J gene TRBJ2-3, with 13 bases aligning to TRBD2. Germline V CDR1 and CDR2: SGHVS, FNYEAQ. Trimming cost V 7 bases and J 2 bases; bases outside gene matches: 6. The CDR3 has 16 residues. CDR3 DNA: TGTGCCAGCACTCTCGGACTAGCGGGGGACACAGATACGCAGTATTTT. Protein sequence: CASTLGLAGDTDTQYF. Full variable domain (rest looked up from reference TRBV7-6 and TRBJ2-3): GAGVSQSPRYKVTKRGQDVALRCDPISGHVSLYWYRQALGQGPEFLTYFNYEAQQDKSGLPNDRFSAERPEGSISTLTIQRTEQRDSAMYRCASTLGLAGDTDTQYFGPGTRLTVL.

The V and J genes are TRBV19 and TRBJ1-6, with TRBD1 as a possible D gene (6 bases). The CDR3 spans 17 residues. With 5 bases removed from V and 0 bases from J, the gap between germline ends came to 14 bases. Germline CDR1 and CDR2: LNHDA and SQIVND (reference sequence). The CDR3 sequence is CASSVGVGGSYNSPLHF. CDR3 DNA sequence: TGTGCCAGTAGTGTCGGGGTAGGGGGCTCCTATAATTCACCCCTCCACTTT.

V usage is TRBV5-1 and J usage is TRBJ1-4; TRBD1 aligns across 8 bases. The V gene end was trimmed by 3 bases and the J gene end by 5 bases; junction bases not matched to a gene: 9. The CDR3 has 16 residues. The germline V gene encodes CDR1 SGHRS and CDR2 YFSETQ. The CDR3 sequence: CASSSETGAVNEKLFF. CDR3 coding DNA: TGCGCCAGCAGCTCTGAGACAGGGGCCGTCAATGAAAAACTGTTTTTT.

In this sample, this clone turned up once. In DNA, the CDR3 is TGTGCCAGCAGCGTGGGACTAGCGTTTGAGCAGTTCTTC. It specifies CASSVGLAFEQFF. V gene TRBV9 combines with J gene TRBJ2-1; 10 nucleotides line up with TRBD2. The CDR3 is 13 residues long. V gave up 2 bases and J gave up 9 bases; unmatched junction bases: 2. Germline V lookup: CDR1 SGDLS, CDR2 YYNGEE.

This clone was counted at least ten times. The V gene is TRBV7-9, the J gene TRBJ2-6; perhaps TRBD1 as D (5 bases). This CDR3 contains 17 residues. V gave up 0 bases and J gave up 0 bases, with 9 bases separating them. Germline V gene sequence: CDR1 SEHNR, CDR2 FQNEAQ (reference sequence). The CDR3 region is CASSLADSPSGANVLTF. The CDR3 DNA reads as TGTGCCAGCAGCTTAGCCGACAGCCCCTCTGGGGCCAACGTCCTGACTTTC.

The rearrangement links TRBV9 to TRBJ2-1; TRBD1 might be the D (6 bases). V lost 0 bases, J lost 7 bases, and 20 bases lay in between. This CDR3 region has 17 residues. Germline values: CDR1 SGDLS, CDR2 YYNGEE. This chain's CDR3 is CASSVAPRQQGQNEQFF. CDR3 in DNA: TGTGCCAGCAGCGTAGCTCCAAGGCAACAGGGTCAAAATGAGCAGTTCTTC.

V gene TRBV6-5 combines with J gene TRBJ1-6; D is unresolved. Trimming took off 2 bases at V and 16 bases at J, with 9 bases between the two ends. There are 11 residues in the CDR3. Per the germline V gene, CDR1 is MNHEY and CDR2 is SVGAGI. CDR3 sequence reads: CASSYEGVLHF. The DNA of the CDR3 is TGTGCCAGCAGTTACGAGGGAGTACTCCACTTT.

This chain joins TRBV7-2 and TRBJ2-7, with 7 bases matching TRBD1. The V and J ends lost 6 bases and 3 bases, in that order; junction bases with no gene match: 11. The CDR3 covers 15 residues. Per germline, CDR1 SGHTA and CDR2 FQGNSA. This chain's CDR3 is CASRGPRDRFYEQYF. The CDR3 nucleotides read TGTGCCAGCAGGGGCCCTAGGGACAGATTCTACGAGCAGTACTTC.